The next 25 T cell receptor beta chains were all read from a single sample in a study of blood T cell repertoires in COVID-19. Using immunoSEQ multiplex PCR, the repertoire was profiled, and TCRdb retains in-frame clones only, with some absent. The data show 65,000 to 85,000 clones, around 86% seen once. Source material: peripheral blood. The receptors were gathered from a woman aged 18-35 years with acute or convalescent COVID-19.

The CDR3 sequence: CASSKGQNSYEQYF. The CDR3 DNA is TGTGCCAGCTCAAAGGGACAGAACTCCTACGAGCAGTACTTC. This sequence joins TRBV18 and TRBJ2-7, with 7 bases aligning to TRBD1. V shed 5 bases, J shed 0 bases, and the junction held 4 bases outside the gene matches. Germline values: CDR1 KGHSH, CDR2 LQKENI. The CDR3 has 14 amino acids.

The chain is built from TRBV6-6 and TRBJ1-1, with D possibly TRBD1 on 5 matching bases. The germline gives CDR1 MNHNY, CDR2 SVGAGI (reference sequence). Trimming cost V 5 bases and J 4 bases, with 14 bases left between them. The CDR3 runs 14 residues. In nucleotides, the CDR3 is TGTGCCAGCAGTGAGACAGCTTGGGGCACTGAAGCTTTCTTT. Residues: CASSETAWGTEAFF.

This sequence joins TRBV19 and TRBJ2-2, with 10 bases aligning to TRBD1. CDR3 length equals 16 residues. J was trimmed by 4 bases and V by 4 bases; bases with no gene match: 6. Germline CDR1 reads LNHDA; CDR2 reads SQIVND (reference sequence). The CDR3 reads CASSKLGTGVTGELFF. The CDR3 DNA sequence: TGTGCCAGTAGTAAATTAGGGACAGGGGTCACCGGGGAGCTGTTTTTT.

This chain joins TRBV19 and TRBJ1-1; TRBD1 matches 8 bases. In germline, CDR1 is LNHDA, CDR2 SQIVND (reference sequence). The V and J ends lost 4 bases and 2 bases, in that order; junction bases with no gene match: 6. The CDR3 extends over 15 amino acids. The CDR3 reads CASSKTGTGNTEAFF. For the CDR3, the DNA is TGTGCCAGTAGTAAGACCGGGACAGGAAACACTGAAGCTTTCTTT.

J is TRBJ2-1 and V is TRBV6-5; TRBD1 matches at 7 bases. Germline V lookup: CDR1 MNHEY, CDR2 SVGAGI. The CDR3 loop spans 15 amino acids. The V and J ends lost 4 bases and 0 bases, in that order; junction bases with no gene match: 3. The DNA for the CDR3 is TGTGCCAGCAGTTTCACAGGGGACTCCTACAATGAGCAGTTCTTC. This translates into CASSFTGDSYNEQFF.

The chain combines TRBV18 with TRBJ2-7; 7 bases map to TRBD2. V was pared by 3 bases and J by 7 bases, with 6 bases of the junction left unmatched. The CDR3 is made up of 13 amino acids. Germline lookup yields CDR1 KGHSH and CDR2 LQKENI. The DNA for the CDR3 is TGTGCCAGCTCACCGTTCGCGGGGGAGGAGCAGTACTTC. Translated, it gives CASSPFAGEEQYF. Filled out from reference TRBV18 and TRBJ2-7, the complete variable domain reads NAGVMQNPRHLVRRRGQEARLRCSPMKGHSHVYWYRQLPEEGLKFMVYLQKENIIDESGMPKERFSAEFPKEGPSILRIQQVVRGDSAAYFCASSPFAGEEQYFGPGTRLTVT.

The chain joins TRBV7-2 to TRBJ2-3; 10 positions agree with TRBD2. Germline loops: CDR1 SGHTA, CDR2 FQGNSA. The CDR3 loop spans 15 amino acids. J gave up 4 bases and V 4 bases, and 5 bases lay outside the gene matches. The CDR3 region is CASSSLAGWADTQYF. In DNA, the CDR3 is TGTGCCAGCAGCTCACTAGCGGGGTGGGCAGATACGCAGTATTTT.

For the CDR3, the DNA is TGTGCCAGCAGTGTCCGTCTCCAAGAGACCCAGTACTTC. The encoded protein is CASSVRLQETQYF. The chain is built from TRBV2 and TRBJ2-5; unclear D gene. V lost 4 bases and J lost 1, with 7 bases in between. The germline CDR1 and CDR2 sequences are SNHLY and FYNNEI. The CDR3 covers 13 residues.

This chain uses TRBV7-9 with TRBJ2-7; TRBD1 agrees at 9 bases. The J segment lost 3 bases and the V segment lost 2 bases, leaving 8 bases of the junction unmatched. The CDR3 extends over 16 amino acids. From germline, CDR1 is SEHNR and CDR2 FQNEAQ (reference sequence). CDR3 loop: CASSLSGGQGSYEQYF. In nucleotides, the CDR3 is TGTGCCAGCAGCTTATCAGGGGGACAGGGAAGCTACGAGCAGTACTTC.

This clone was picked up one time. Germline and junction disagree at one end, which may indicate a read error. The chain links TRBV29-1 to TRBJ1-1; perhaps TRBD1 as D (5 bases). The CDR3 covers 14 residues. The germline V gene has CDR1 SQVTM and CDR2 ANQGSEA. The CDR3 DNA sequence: TGCAACGTTACTACTCTCCAGGGAAACACTGAAGCTTTCTTT. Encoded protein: CNVTTLQGNTEAFF.

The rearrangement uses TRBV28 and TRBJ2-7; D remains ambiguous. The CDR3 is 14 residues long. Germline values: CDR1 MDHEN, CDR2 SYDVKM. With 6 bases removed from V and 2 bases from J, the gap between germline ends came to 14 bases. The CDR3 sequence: CASSRPAAPYEQYF. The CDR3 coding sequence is TGTGCCAGCAGCCGGCCGGCGGCGCCCTACGAGCAGTACTTC. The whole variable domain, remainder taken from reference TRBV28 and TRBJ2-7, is DVKVTQSSRYLVKRTGEKVFLECVQDMDHENMFWYRQDPGLGLRLIYFSYDVKMKEKGDIPEGYSVSREKKERFSLILESASTNQTSMYLCASSRPAAPYEQYFGPGTRLTVT.

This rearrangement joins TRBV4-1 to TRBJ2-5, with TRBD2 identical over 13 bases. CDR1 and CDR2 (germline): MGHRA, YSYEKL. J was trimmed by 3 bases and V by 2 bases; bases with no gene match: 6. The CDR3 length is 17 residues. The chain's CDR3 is CASSQLGLAGEKETQYF. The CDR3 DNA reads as TGCGCCAGCAGCCAACTAGGACTAGCGGGAGAGAAAGAGACCCAGTACTTC.

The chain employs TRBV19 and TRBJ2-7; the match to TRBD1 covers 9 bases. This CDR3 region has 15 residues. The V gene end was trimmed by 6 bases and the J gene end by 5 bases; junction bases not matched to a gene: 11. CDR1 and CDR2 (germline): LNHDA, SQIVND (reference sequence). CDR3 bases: TGTGCCAGTAGACTAGAGGGACAGGGTTTCCACGAGCAGTACTTC. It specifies CASRLEGQGFHEQYF. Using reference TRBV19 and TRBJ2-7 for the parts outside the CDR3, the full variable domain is DGGITQSPKYLFRKEGQNVTLSCEQNLNHDAMYWYRQDPGQGLRLIYYSQIVNDFQKGDIAEGYSVSREKKESFPLTVTSAQKNPTAFYLCASRLEGQGFHEQYFGPGTRLTVT.

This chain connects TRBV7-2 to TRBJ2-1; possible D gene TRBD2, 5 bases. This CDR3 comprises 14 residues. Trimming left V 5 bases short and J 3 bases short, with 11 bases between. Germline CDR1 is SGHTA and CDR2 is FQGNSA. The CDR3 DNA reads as TGTGCCAGCAGCCCAAATAGCGACTACAATGAGCAGTTCTTC. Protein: CASSPNSDYNEQFF.

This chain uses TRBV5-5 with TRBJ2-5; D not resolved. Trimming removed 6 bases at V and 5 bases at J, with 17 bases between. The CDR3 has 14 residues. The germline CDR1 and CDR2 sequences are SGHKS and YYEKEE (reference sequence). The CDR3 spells CASTTYHPGETQYF. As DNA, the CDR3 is TGTGCCAGCACCACCTACCACCCCGGGGAGACCCAGTACTTC.

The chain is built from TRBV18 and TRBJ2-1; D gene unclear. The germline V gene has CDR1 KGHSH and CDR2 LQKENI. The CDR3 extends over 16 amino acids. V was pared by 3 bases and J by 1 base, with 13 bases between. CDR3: CASSPRSDPSYNEQFF. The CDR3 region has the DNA TGTGCCAGCTCACCGAGGTCCGACCCTTCCTACAATGAGCAGTTCTTC.

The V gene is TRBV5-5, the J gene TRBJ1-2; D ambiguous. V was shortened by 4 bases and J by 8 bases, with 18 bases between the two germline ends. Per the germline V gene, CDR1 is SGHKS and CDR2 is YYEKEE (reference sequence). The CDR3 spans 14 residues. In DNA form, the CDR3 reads TGTGCCAGCAGCATCCGCGGCGCCGGCGTGGGCTACACCTTC. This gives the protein CASSIRGAGVGYTF.

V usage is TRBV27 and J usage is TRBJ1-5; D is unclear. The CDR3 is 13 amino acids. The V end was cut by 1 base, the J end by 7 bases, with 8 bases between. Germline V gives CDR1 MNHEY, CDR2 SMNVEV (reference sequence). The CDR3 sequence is CASSLWEWQPQHF. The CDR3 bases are TGTGCCAGCAGTTTATGGGAGTGGCAGCCCCAGCATTTT.

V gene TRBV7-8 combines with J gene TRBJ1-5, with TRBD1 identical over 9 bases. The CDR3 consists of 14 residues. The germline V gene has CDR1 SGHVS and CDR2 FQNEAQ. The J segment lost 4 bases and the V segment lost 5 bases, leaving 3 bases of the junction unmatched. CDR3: CASSPGTGNQPQHF. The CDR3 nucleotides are TGTGCCAGCAGCCCGGGGACAGGGAATCAGCCCCAGCATTTT.

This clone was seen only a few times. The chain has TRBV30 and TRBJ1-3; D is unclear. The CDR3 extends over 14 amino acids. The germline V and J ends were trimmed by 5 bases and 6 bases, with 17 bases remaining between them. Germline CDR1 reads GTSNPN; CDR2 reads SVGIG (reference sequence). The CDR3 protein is CAWEPGRGLNTIYF. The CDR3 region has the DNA TGTGCCTGGGAACCGGGAAGAGGATTAAACACCATATATTTT.

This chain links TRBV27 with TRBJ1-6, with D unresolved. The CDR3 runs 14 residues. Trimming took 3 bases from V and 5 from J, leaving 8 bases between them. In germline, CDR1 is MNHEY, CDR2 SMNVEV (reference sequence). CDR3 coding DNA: TGTGCCAGCAGTTTCTTCAGAAATAATTCACCCCTCCACTTT. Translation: CASSFFRNNSPLHF.

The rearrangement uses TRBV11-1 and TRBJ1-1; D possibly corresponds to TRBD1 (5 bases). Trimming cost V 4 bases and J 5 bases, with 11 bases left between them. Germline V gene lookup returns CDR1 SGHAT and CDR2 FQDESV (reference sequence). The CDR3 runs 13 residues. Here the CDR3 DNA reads TGTGCCAGCAGCTCTCAGGGCCTGACTGAAGCTTTCTTT. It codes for CASSSQGLTEAFF.

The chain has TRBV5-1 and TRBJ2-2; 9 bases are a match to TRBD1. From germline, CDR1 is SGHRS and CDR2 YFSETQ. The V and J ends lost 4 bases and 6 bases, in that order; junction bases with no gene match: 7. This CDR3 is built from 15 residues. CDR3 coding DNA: TGCGCCAGCAGCCCCGGGACAGGGATGGCCGGGGAGCTGTTTTTT. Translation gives CASSPGTGMAGELFF. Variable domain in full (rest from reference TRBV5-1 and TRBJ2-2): KAGVTQTPRYLIKTRGQQVTLSCSPISGHRSVSWYQQTPGQGLQFLFEYFSETQRNKGNFPGRFSGRQFSNSRSEMNVSTLELGDSALYLCASSPGTGMAGELFFGEGSRLTVL.

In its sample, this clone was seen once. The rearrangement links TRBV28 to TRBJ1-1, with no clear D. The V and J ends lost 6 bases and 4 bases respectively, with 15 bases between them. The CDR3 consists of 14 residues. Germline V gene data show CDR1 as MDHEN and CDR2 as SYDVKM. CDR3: CASRPIQPGTEAFF. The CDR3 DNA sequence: TGTGCCAGCAGGCCAATCCAACCCGGCACTGAAGCTTTCTTT.

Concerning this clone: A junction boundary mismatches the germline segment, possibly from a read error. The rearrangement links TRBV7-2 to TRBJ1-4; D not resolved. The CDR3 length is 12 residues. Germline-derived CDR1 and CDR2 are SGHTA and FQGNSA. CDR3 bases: TGTGCCAGCAGCTTAGTCGGGTCGCCCCCCATTTTT. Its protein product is CASSLVGSPPIF.